The sequence of this TCR beta chain was determined in a study of T cells in Graves' hyperthyroidism and ophthalmopathy. Fresh 10 ml peripheral blood yielded PBMCs. Researchers amplified the TCR beta CDR3 regions from RNA transcripts. RT-PCR in the first round (using the HTBI primer set) targeted the TCR CDR3. One entry per CDR3 protein results from TCRdb running MiXCR on the multiplex PCR reads. Counted here are some 690,000 distinct CDR3 sequences, around 16% occurring once; the ten biggest clones make up around 15%. The CDR3 length is 16 residues. Looked up from germline, CDR1 is MNHEY and CDR2 is SVGEGT. Trimming took off 2 bases at V and 4 bases at J, with 15 bases between the two ends.

Specimen: blood. This TCR came from a man aged 50 to 59 with Graves' hyperthyroidism. The chain uses TRBV6-2 or TRBV6-3 and TRBJ2-4; D not certain. CDR3 nucleotide sequence: TGTGCCAGCAGTTACGGCGCCGGCTCCGAGAAAAACATTCAGTACTTC. Translated: CASSYGAGSEKNIQYF.